These 6 T cell receptor beta chains were all obtained from the same sample, sequenced in a study of blood T cell repertoires in COVID-19. Data came from immunoSEQ multiplex PCR; TCRdb stores just in-frame clones and leaves some out. The sample comprises more than 150,000 clones, around 82% of which are singletons, and about 12% rests with the top ten. What was sequenced was PBMCs or T cells enriched from blood (not recorded which). The origin of the receptors is a man aged 40-49 years who had recovered from COVID-19.

The CDR3 DNA reads as TGTGCCAGCAGCACAGGGGGCGGAAACACCATATATTTT. Amino acid sequence: CASSTGGGNTIYF. V usage is TRBV7-8 and J usage is TRBJ1-3; 9 bases align to TRBD1. In germline, CDR1 is SGHVS, CDR2 FQNEAQ. Trimming took 5 bases from V and 4 from J; bases not matched to a gene: 0. The CDR3 sequence is 13 residues long.

This chain links TRBV7-2 with TRBJ1-6; D unresolved. CDR3 size: 13 residues. V lost 1 base and J lost 10, with 8 bases in between. In germline, CDR1 is SGHTA, CDR2 FQGNSA. As DNA, the CDR3 is TGTGCCAGCAGCTTAGACGGGGAATCACCCCTCCACTTT. As protein: CASSLDGESPLHF.

This clone was seen a few times. The CDR3 bases are TGTGCCAGCAGCTCAGCCGGGACAGTAACCCATGGCTACACCTTC. It translates to CASSSAGTVTHGYTF. The J gene is TRBJ1-2, the V gene TRBV7-7; TRBD1 matches at 7 bases. Germline values: CDR1 SSHAT, CDR2 FNYEAQ (reference sequence). With V trimmed by 4 bases and J by 6 bases, 11 bases remained unmatched. The CDR3 contains 15 residues.

The chain couples TRBV6-1 to TRBJ2-5; D might be TRBD1 (6 bases). V was shortened by 3 bases and J by 5 bases, with 16 bases between the two germline ends. Germline CDR1 is MNHNS and CDR2 is SASEGT. The CDR3 spans 15 residues. This CDR3 reads CASSDPTGIQETQYF. CDR3 bases: TGTGCCAGCAGTGACCCAACAGGGATTCAGGAGACCCAGTACTTC.

The chain links TRBV6-2 or TRBV6-3 to TRBJ1-5; TRBD1 matches 9 bases. Per the germline V gene, CDR1 is MNHEY and CDR2 is SVGEGT. This CDR3 region has 14 residues. V was pared by 6 bases and J by 5 bases, with 5 bases of the junction left unmatched. The chain's CDR3 is CASSTGQGYQPQHF. CDR3 nucleotides: TGTGCCAGCAGCACGGGACAGGGATATCAGCCCCAGCATTTT.

The chain is built from TRBV30 and TRBJ2-4; 8 bases are a match to TRBD1. The CDR3 is made up of 15 amino acids. From germline, CDR1 is GTSNPN and CDR2 SVGIG (reference sequence). The V segment lost 3 bases and the J segment 5 bases; nucleotides outside the gene matches: 9. The CDR3 region is CAWRVTGRGQNIQYF. DNA for the CDR3: TGTGCCTGGAGGGTAACGGGCAGGGGGCAAAACATTCAGTACTTC.